These 6 T cell receptor beta chains came from one sample sequenced in a study of blood T cell repertoires in COVID-19. Sequencing was performed with immunoSEQ multiplex PCR; in TCRdb, only in-frame clones are kept and a portion is missing. The sample carries approximately 110,000 clones, 71% recorded once. Input material: peripheral blood. These receptors were collected from a human donor with acute or convalescent COVID-19. The donor label of this sample is uncertain.

The chain uses TRBV3-1 (or the pseudogene TRBV3-2) and TRBJ1-1; D not resolved. Germline CDR1 LGHDT, CDR2 YNNKEL (reference sequence). V shed 1 base and J shed 1 base, with 16 bases lying between them. The CDR3 covers 17 residues. As DNA, the CDR3 is TGTGCCAGCAGCCAAGTAGTGGGAGGGAAAAAGAACACTGAAGCTTTCTTT. Its protein is CASSQVVGGKKNTEAFF.

The CDR3 sequence: CASFGRTYEQYV. CDR3 DNA sequence: TGTGCAAGTTTTGGCCGCACCTACGAGCAGTACGTC. This chain connects TRBV12-2 to TRBJ2-7; TRBD1 reflects the table's D call only, with no check against the DNA. TRBV12-2 is flagged as a pseudogene. The CDR3 spans 12 residues.

The J gene is TRBJ1-5, the V gene TRBV7-2; possible D gene TRBD1, 5 bases. This CDR3 has 15 residues. Trimming cost V 7 bases and J 6 bases, with 19 bases left between them. Germline CDR1 and CDR2: SGHTA and FQGNSA. CDR3 sequence reads: CASNEFGQGSQPQHF. CDR3 nucleotides: TGTGCCAGCAACGAGTTTGGGCAGGGAAGTCAGCCCCAGCATTTT.

This clone showed up many times. The chain joins TRBV2 to TRBJ1-5; D gene ambiguous. CDR3 size: 15 residues. Between the trimmed V and J ends, which lost 3 bases and 0 bases, there was a span of 9 bases. In germline, CDR1 is SNHLY, CDR2 FYNNEI. The CDR3 loop reads CASSDRRLSNQPQHF. The DNA of the CDR3 is TGTGCCAGCAGTGATAGGCGGCTTAGCAATCAGCCCCAGCATTTT.

The chain uses TRBV7-9 and TRBJ1-1, with TRBD1 as a possible D gene (5 bases). Trimming took off 3 bases at V and 1 base at J, with 9 bases between the two ends. Looked up from germline, CDR1 is SEHNR and CDR2 is FQNEAQ (reference sequence). The length of the CDR3 is 14 residues. CDR3 protein: CASSFPGKNTEAFF. In DNA, the CDR3 is TGTGCCAGCAGCTTCCCAGGGAAGAACACTGAAGCTTTCTTT.

This clone was seen only once. The chain joins TRBV10-2 to TRBJ1-5, with D perhaps matching TRBD1 (5 bases). The CDR3 contains 14 residues. V was clipped by 3 bases and J by 5 bases, with 11 bases between them. Germline CDR1 reads WSHSY; CDR2 reads SAAADI. The CDR3 protein is CASSDPRQYQPQHF. CDR3 nucleotides: TGCGCCAGCAGTGACCCCCGACAGTATCAGCCCCAGCATTTT.